This TCR beta chain came from a study of T cells expressing NK-cell markers. Study-wide findings and caveats: In a handful of donors, dominant CD3+CD56+NKG2C+ clonotypes ranked among the top 10 CD8+ clonotypes.

Note on this clonotype: What it binds is unknown.

Germline V lookup: CDR1 SGHDT, CDR2 YYEEEE. The CDR3 runs 15 residues. TCRdb reanalyzed the 5' RACE reads, giving one entry per CDR3 protein sequence and no DNA. The sample totals 400,000 or so distinct CDR3 sequences. The chain is built from TRBV5-6 and TRBJ2-3; as DNA is missing, the TRBD1 call by TCRdb cannot be tested. The TCR originated in a woman aged 45-59 years in good health. The sample comprised blood T cells: a sorted CD56 or NKG2C T cell subset, CD4+ or CD8+ T cells, or bulk PBMC T cells (not recorded which). The CDR3 region is CASRPGTGGTDTQYF.